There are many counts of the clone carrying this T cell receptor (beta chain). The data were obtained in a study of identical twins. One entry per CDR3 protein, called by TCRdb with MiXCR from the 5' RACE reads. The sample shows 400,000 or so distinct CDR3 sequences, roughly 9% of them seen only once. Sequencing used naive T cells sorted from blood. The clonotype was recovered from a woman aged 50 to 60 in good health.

The CDR3 nucleotides are TGTGCCAGCAGTGATACTAGCGGGAGCGTAGATACGCAGTATTTT. Amino acids: CASSDTSGSVDTQYF. The chain recombines TRBV6-4 with TRBJ2-3; 11 bases fit TRBD2. The CDR3 is 15 amino acids. Germline V CDR1 and CDR2: MRHNA, SNTAGT. The trim removed 3 bases at V and 5 bases at J, leaving 4 bases unmatched.